Listed here is a single T cell receptor (beta chain). Its antigen remains unidentified. No qualities accompany the bases; no much larger clone lies one base away. V is trimmed back by 1 base and J by 6 bases, and the junction contains 2 bases that no gene match accounts for. The cysteine opens and the phenylalanine closes a CDR3 of 14 amino acids. The kept DNA is CDR3 alone, 42 bases in frame from the first base. CDR1 and CDR2 (MNHEY, SVGAGI) derive from the germline V gene. The immunoSEQ Assay, a bias-controlled multiplex PCR, was used to amplify TCRbeta CDR3 regions from genomic DNA. Per the original workflow: The number of nucleated cells in each sample was estimated from the amplification of reference gene primers within the assay. To quantify the absolute abundance of each unique TCRbeta CDR3 rearrangement, sequence reads were collapsed and filtered. For each sample, productive Simpson clonality was calculated as the square root of Simpson's diversity index across productive rearrangements. TCRdb limited this immuneACCESS table to in-frame rearrangements with V and J called. A share of clones is missing; checked studies link under half to unresolved V genes, and the rest is unexplained. V and J calls plus clone size are reproduced from that table; the DNA served to infer D and trimming. Present in this sample are some 400,000 clones, 90% of which were seen just once. Around 7% of the sample is in the top ten clones.

Each collaborating institution followed its own protocols to collect whole blood in K2EDTA tubes. For TCRbeta analysis, collaborator samples were shipped as frozen whole blood, as isolated PBMCs, or as DNA extracted from either sample type. The data derive from a study of blood T cell repertoires in COVID-19 (dated by TCRdb to the early 2020s). Broadly, across the study: The collaborator samples originated in the United States, Italy and Spain and spanned the acute and convalescent phases of COVID-19. The prospective study material was composed of cDNA or gDNA derived from T cells, B-cell-depleted T cells, or PBMCs. The dataset comprised deeply sampled blood TCRbeta repertoires from subjects exposed to, actively infected with, or recovered from COVID-19. The repertoires were released in a freely available public database meant as a resource for research on the immune response to SARS-CoV-2. The samples were drawn from two sources: the first 160 participants of the ongoing ImmuneRACE study, and about 1,300 subjects contributed by 6 global collaborators. Nearly every sample came with metadata listing a de-identified subject ID, COVID-19 status, age in years and sex. Where HLA class I and class II types were available, the types were taken from metadata supplied by the sample provider, not from assay-based typing.

What the research found in general, with its limitations: Clinical and demographic metadata were provided uncurated, with the amount varying by source and participant.

This receptor was identified in a man younger than 35 with active or convalescent COVID-19. Sequencing used peripheral blood. The rearrangement joined TRBV6-5 to TRBJ2-2, with 7 middle bases fitting TRBD1. The CDR3 protein is CASSYYRGAGELFF. DNA sequence: TGTGCCAGCAGTTACTACAGGGGCGCCGGGGAGCTGTTTTTT.